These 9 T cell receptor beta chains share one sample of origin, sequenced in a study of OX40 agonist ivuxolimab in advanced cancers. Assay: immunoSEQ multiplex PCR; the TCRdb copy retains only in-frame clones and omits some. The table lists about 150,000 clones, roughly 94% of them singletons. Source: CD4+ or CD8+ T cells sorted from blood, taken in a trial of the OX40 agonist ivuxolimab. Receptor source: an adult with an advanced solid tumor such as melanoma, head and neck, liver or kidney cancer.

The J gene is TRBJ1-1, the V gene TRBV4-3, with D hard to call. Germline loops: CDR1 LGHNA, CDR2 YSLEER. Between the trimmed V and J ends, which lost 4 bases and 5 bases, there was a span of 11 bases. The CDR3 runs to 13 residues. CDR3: CASSPGLRTEAFF. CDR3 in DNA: TGCGCCAGCAGCCCTGGACTGAGGACTGAAGCTTTCTTT.

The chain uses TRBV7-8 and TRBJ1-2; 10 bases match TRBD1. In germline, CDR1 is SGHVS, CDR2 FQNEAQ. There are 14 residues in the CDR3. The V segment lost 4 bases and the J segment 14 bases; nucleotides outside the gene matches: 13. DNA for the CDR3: TGTGCCAGCAGCTCCCACGGACAGGGGGGACCTAGTACCTTC. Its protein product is CASSSHGQGGPSTF. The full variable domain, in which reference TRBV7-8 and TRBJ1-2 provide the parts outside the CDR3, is GAGVSQSPRYKVAKRGQDVALRCDPISGHVSLFWYQQALGQGPEFLTYFQNEAQLDKSGLPSDRFFAERPEGSVSTLKIQRTQQEDSAVYLCASSSHGQGGPSTFGSGTRLTVV.

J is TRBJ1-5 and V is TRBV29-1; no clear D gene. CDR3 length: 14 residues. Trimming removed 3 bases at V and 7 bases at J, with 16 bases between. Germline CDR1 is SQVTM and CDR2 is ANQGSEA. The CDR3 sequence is CSVDEGQLGQPQHF. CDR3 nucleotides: TGCAGCGTTGATGAAGGCCAATTGGGGCAGCCCCAGCATTTT. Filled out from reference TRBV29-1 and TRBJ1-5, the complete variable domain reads SAVISQKPSRDICQRGTSLTIQCQVDSQVTMMFWYRQQPGQSLTLIATANQGSEATYESGFVIDKFPISRPNLTFSTLTVSNMSPEDSSIYLCSVDEGQLGQPQHFGDGTRLSIL.

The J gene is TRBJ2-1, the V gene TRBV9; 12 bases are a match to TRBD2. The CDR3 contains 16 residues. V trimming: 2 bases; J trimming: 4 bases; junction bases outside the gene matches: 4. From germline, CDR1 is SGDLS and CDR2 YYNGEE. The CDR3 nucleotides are TGTGCCAGCAGCGTGGATGGACTAGCGGGGTACAATGAGCAGTTCTTC. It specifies CASSVDGLAGYNEQFF.

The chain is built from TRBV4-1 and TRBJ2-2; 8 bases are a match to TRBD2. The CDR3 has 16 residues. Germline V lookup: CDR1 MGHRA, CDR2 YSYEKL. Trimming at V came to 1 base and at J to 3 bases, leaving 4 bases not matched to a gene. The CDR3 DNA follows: TGCGCCAGCAGCCAAGTGGCGGGGGGTGACACCGGGGAGCTGTTTTTT. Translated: CASSQVAGGDTGELFF.

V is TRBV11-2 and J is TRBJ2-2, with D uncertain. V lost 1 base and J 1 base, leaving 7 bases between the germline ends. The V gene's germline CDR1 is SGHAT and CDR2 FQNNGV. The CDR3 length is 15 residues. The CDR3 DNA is TGTGCCAGCAGCTTAGCACTACTGAACACCGGGGAGCTGTTTTTT. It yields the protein CASSLALLNTGELFF.

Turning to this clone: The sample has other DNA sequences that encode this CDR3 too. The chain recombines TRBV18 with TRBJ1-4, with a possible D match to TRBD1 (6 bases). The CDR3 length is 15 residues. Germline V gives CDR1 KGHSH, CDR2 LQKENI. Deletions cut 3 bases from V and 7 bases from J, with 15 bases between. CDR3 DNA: TGTGCCAGCTCACCTCGACAGGCCCAAGGTGAAAAACTGTTTTTT. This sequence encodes CASSPRQAQGEKLFF.

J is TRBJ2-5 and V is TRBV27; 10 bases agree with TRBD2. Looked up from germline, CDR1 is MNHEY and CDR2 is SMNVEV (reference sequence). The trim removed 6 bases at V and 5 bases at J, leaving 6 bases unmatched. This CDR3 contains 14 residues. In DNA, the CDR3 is TGTGCCAGCAGGCCCAGCGGGGGGGCGGAGACCCAGTACTTC. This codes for CASRPSGGAETQYF.

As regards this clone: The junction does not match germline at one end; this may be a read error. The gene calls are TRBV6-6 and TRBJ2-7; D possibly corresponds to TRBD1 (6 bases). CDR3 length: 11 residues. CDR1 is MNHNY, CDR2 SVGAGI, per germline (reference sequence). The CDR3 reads CASSAPGHPSF. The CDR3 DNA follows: TGTGCCAGCAGTGCGCCGGGACACCCCTCATTC.